The sequence of this TCR beta chain was determined in a study of blood T cell repertoires in COVID-19 (TCRdb year 2020). Regarding the research as a whole: Collaborator samples came from the United States, Italy and Spain and covered acute and convalescent phases of COVID-19. The prospective study material was composed of cDNA or gDNA derived from T cells, B-cell-depleted T cells, or PBMCs. Subjects who had been exposed to COVID-19, were actively infected with it, or had recovered from it provided the deeply sampled blood TCRbeta repertoires that made up the dataset. The sample metadata nearly always contained a de-identified subject ID, COVID-19 status, age in years and sex. Where available, HLA class I and class II types were taken from metadata supplied by the sample provider and were not determined by assay-based typing. The samples were drawn from the first 160 participants of the ongoing ImmuneRACE study and from 1,254 subjects provided by 6 global collaborators. A freely available public database, intended as a resource for researchers studying the immune response to SARS-CoV-2, is where the repertoires were released. Summary of the overall study and its limitations: The amount of clinical and demographic metadata varied by source and participant and was provided uncurated.

TCRbeta CDR3 regions were amplified from genomic DNA using the immunoSEQ Assay, a bias-controlled multiplex PCR. The study's processing was this. Within the assay, amplification of reference gene primers was used to estimate how many nucleated cells each sample contained. To quantify the absolute abundance of each unique TCRbeta CDR3 rearrangement, sequence reads were collapsed and filtered. For each sample, productive Simpson clonality was calculated as the square root of Simpson's diversity index across productive rearrangements. TCRdb stores this immuneACCESS table with in-frame sequences only. Part of the clones is absent; in the studies checked, under half of the shortfall reflects unresolved V genes, and no reason is known for the rest. The V and J calls and clone size were taken over from that table, and D and trimming were inferred from the DNA. In this sample the table shows 40,000 to 45,000 clones, over 80% of which occur a single time. In total, the top ten clones hold 12% of the sample.

Reading from cysteine to phenylalanine, the CDR3 counts 14 amino acids. The DNA shown is the 42-base CDR3, in frame from base 1. Collaborating institutions collected whole blood in K2EDTA tubes following their own protocols. For TCRbeta analysis, collaborators shipped samples in one of three forms: frozen whole blood, isolated PBMCs, or DNA extracted from either of those sample types. About this clone itself: Its antigen is not yet known. Base qualities are not provided; no much larger clone lies one nucleotide away.

Material: peripheral blood. Recombination linked TRBV21-1 to TRBJ2-4; the table's D call, TRBD1, was not checked against the DNA. TRBV21-1 is a pseudogene locus. The origin of this receptor is a human donor in a cohort sampled during active COVID-19. The DNA sequence is given as TGTGCCAGCAGCCCTCGGGACAGGGGAACAGTTCAGTACTTC. It translates as CASSPRDRGTVQYF.